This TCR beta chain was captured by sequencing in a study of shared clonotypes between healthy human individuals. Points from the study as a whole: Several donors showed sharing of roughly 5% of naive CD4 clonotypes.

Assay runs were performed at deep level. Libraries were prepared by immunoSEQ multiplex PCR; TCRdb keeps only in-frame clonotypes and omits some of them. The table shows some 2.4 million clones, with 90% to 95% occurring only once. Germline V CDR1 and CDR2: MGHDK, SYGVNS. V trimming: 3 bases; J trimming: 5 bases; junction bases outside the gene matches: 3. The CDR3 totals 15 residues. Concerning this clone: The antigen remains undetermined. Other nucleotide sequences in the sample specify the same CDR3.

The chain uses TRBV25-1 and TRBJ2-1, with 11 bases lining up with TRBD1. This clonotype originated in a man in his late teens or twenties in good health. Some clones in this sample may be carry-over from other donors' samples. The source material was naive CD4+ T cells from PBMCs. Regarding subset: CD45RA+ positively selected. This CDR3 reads CASSDPGQGDNEQFF. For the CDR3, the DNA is TGTGCCAGCAGTGACCCGGGACAGGGGGACAATGAGCAGTTCTTC. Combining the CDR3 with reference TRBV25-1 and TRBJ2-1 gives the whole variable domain EADIYQTPRYLVIGTGKKITLECSQTMGHDKMYWYQQDPGMELHLIHYSYGVNSTEKGDLSSESTVSRIRTEHFPLTLESARPSHTSQYLCASSDPGQGDNEQFFGPGTRLTVL.